The clone carrying this T cell receptor (beta chain) occurred many times. Its antigen is not known. Isolation of PBMCs was performed using 9.5 to 10 ml of fresh peripheral blood. The data were taken from a study of Graves' ophthalmopathy and Graves' hyperthyroidism. Study-wide context: Ahead of any treatment, peripheral blood was obtained at the initial diagnosis. Points from the study as a whole: An approximately 82% specificity and 87.88% sensitivity were achieved by a 13-signature model that separated ophthalmopathy from stable hyperthyroidism.

The CDR3 loop spans 15 amino acids. Between the trimmed V and J ends, which lost 3 bases and 1 base, there was a span of 8 bases. From germline, CDR1 is KGHDR and CDR2 SFDVKD. Amplification targeted the TCR beta CDR3 regions, with RNA transcripts as the source material. Scientists carried out first-round RT-PCR using HTBI primers and then a second-round multiplex PCR. In TCRdb, the multiplex PCR reads were re-called with MiXCR into one record per CDR3 protein. The table has about 410,000 distinct CDR3 sequences, 18% seen once. The specimen was peripheral blood. The chain recombines TRBV24-1 with TRBJ2-2; unclear D gene. This sequence originates from a woman aged 18-29 years with Graves' ophthalmopathy. CDR3 sequence reads: CATSDLPRNTGELFF. For the CDR3, the DNA is TGTGCCACCAGTGATCTACCCAGGAACACCGGGGAGCTGTTTTTT.